This is a list of T cell receptor beta chains from one sample in a study of OX40 agonist ivuxolimab in advanced cancers. Assay used: immunoSEQ multiplex PCR; TCRdb lists only in-frame clones, some missing. The sample lists 83,000 or so clones, about 81% occurring once. The sample here was CD4+ or CD8+ T cells sorted from blood, taken in a trial of the OX40 agonist ivuxolimab. The receptors were sampled from an adult with an advanced solid tumor such as melanoma, head and neck, liver or kidney cancer. CDR3s include the opening cysteine and the closing phenylalanine or tryptophan. The D gene is left open where the match is weak. Part of the rows lack a size; the others show once, few, many or a class for expanded clones.

j_call: TRBJ1-1
v_call: TRBV10-1
clone_size: NA
d_call: NA
cdr3_aa: CASSQGGTEAFF
cdr3_nt: TGCGCCAGCAGTCAGGGAGGTACTGAAGCTTTCTTT

j_call: TRBJ1-1
v_call: TRBV30
clone_size: few
d_call: NA
cdr3_aa: CAWSVRMNTEAFF
cdr3_nt: TGTGCCTGGAGTGTTCGGATGAACACTGAAGCTTTCTTT

j_call: TRBJ1-1
v_call: TRBV6-7
clone_size: NA
d_call: NA
cdr3_aa: CASSYSVGVGTEAFF
cdr3_nt: TGTGCCAGCAGTTACTCCGTAGGGGTCGGCACTGAAGCTTTCTTT

j_call: TRBJ2-5
v_call: TRBV11-3
clone_size: NA
d_call: NA
cdr3_aa: CASSSGRGQETQYF
cdr3_nt: TGTGCCAGCAGCTCTGGACGGGGCCAAGAGACCCAGTACTTC

j_call: TRBJ2-3
v_call: TRBV6-1
clone_size: NA
d_call: TRBD2
cdr3_aa: CATAAVAGTTDTQYF
cdr3_nt: TGTGCCACAGCAGCCGTAGCGGGGACCACAGATACGCAGTATTTT

j_call: TRBJ2-5
v_call: TRBV6-5
clone_size: NA
d_call: NA
cdr3_aa: CASSLQETQYF
cdr3_nt: TGTGCCAGCAGTCTCCAAGAGACCCAGTACTTC

j_call: TRBJ2-2
v_call: TRBV19
clone_size: once
d_call: NA
cdr3_aa: CASNLGAAGKGELFF
cdr3_nt: TGTGCCAGTAACTTGGGAGCGGCCGGGAAGGGGGAGCTGTTTTTT

j_call: TRBJ2-5
v_call: TRBV5-6
clone_size: NA
d_call: NA
cdr3_aa: CASSSNDGLETQYF
cdr3_nt: TGTGCCAGCAGCTCGAACGACGGATTGGAGACCCAGTACTTC

j_call: TRBJ1-4
v_call: TRBV6-1
clone_size: NA
d_call: NA
cdr3_aa: CASSDRETNEKLFF
cdr3_nt: TGTGCCAGCAGTGACAGGGAAACTAATGAAAAACTGTTTTTT

j_call: TRBJ2-1
v_call: TRBV30
clone_size: NA
d_call: NA
cdr3_aa: CAWTQDRGEQFF
cdr3_nt: TGTGCCTGGACTCAAGATCGGGGAGAGCAGTTCTTC

j_call: TRBJ1-3
v_call: TRBV11-2
clone_size: NA
d_call: NA
cdr3_aa: CASSHGRFSGNTIYF
cdr3_nt: TGTGCCAGCAGTCATGGACGGTTCTCTGGAAACACCATATATTTT

j_call: TRBJ2-7
v_call: TRBV6-6
clone_size: NA
d_call: NA
cdr3_aa: CASSSVPDTYEQYF
cdr3_nt: TGTGCCAGCAGTTCGGTACCAGATACCTACGAGCAGTACTTC

j_call: TRBJ1-6
v_call: TRBV9
clone_size: NA
d_call: NA
cdr3_aa: CASSPHGGEESPLHF
cdr3_nt: TGTGCCAGCAGCCCACATGGAGGGGAGGAATCACCCCTCCACTTT

j_call: TRBJ2-7
v_call: TRBV6-5
clone_size: NA
d_call: NA
cdr3_aa: CASSYGLGGNYEQYF
cdr3_nt: TGTGCCAGCAGTTACGGTCTTGGCGGAAACTACGAGCAGTACTTC

j_call: TRBJ1-1
v_call: TRBV7-9
clone_size: NA
d_call: NA
cdr3_aa: CASSLVGMNTEAFF
cdr3_nt: TGTGCCAGCAGCTTAGTAGGTATGAACACTGAAGCTTTCTTT

j_call: TRBJ2-7
v_call: TRBV18
clone_size: NA
d_call: NA
cdr3_aa: CASSPPSEGEQYF
cdr3_nt: TGTGCCAGCTCACCACCGAGCGAGGGCGAGCAGTACTTC

j_call: TRBJ2-5
v_call: TRBV7-7
clone_size: NA
d_call: NA
cdr3_aa: CASSLGTEGETQYF
cdr3_nt: TGTGCTAGCAGCCTGGGGACTGAGGGAGAGACCCAGTACTTC

j_call: TRBJ1-4
v_call: TRBV5-1
clone_size: NA
d_call: NA
cdr3_aa: CASSPGQAGEKLFF
cdr3_nt: TGCGCCAGCAGCCCGGGCCAGGCCGGTGAAAAACTGTTTTTT

j_call: TRBJ2-5
v_call: TRBV30
clone_size: NA
d_call: NA
cdr3_aa: CAWSVGETQYF
cdr3_nt: TGTGCCTGGAGTGTAGGGGAGACCCAGTACTTC

j_call: TRBJ2-1
v_call: TRBV11-3
clone_size: few
d_call: TRBD2
cdr3_aa: CASSSPTSGVYNEQFF
cdr3_nt: TGTGCCAGCAGCTCGCCGACTAGCGGGGTCTACAATGAGCAGTTCTTC

j_call: TRBJ1-1
v_call: TRBV5-4
clone_size: NA
d_call: TRBD1
cdr3_aa: CASSFGTGGAFF
cdr3_nt: TGTGCCAGCAGCTTCGGGACAGGGGGAGCTTTCTTT

j_call: TRBJ2-7
v_call: TRBV4-1
clone_size: NA
d_call: NA
cdr3_aa: CASSQEGVPGLGEQYF
cdr3_nt: TGCGCCAGCAGCCAAGAAGGCGTCCCCGGCCTAGGCGAGCAGTACTTC

j_call: TRBJ1-2
v_call: TRBV19
clone_size: few
d_call: TRBD1
cdr3_aa: CASSLATGLGGYTF
cdr3_nt: TGTGCCAGTAGTCTAGCGACAGGGTTGGGTGGCTACACCTTC

j_call: TRBJ2-3
v_call: TRBV7-8
clone_size: NA
d_call: NA
cdr3_aa: CASTLRRGTDTQYF
cdr3_nt: TGTGCCAGCACCCTTAGGCGGGGAACAGATACGCAGTATTTT

j_call: TRBJ2-6
v_call: TRBV6-1
clone_size: NA
d_call: NA
cdr3_aa: CASSRRGSGANVLTF
cdr3_nt: TGTGCCAGCAGTCGCCGGGGCTCTGGGGCCAACGTCCTGACTTTC

j_call: TRBJ1-1
v_call: TRBV2
clone_size: NA
d_call: NA
cdr3_aa: CASSGGVGTEAFF
cdr3_nt: TGTGCCAGCAGTGGGGGGGTCGGGACTGAAGCTTTCTTT

j_call: TRBJ2-3
v_call: TRBV2
clone_size: NA
d_call: TRBD1
cdr3_aa: CASSLTGGGDTQYF
cdr3_nt: TGTGCCAGCAGCCTTACAGGGGGCGGAGATACGCAGTATTTT

j_call: TRBJ2-7
v_call: TRBV2
clone_size: NA
d_call: NA
cdr3_aa: CASSAQGLYEQYF
cdr3_nt: TGTGCCAGCAGTGCACAGGGACTCTACGAGCAGTACTTC

j_call: TRBJ1-6
v_call: TRBV27
clone_size: NA
d_call: NA
cdr3_aa: CASSRQRSPLHF
cdr3_nt: TGTGCCAGCAGCCGCCAAAGGTCACCCCTCCACTTT

j_call: TRBJ2-1
v_call: TRBV5-6
clone_size: NA
d_call: TRBD2
cdr3_aa: CASSWAVAGNNEQFF
cdr3_nt: TGTGCCAGCAGCTGGGCAGTAGCGGGGAACAATGAGCAGTTCTTC

j_call: TRBJ1-1
v_call: TRBV7-8
clone_size: NA
d_call: NA
cdr3_aa: CASSLTANTEAFF
cdr3_nt: TGTGCCAGCAGCTTGACAGCGAACACTGAAGCTTTCTTT

j_call: TRBJ1-2
v_call: TRBV7-3
clone_size: NA
d_call: NA
cdr3_aa: CASSLTPGLYGYTF
cdr3_nt: TGTGCCAGCAGCTTGACCCCGGGTCTATATGGCTACACCTTC

j_call: TRBJ1-5
v_call: TRBV19
clone_size: NA
d_call: NA
cdr3_aa: CASSPRRRGGNQPQHF
cdr3_nt: TGTGCCAGTAGTCCCCGGAGGCGGGGTGGCAATCAGCCCCAGCATTTT

j_call: TRBJ1-2
v_call: TRBV19
clone_size: NA
d_call: NA
cdr3_aa: CASSIDSSGSRSGYTF
cdr3_nt: TGTGCCAGTAGTATAGATAGCAGCGGGTCGAGGAGTGGCTACACCTTC

j_call: TRBJ2-3
v_call: TRBV9
clone_size: NA
d_call: TRBD2
cdr3_aa: CASSAGLAGGDTQYF
cdr3_nt: TGTGCCAGCAGCGCCGGACTAGCGGGGGGTGATACGCAGTATTTT

j_call: TRBJ1-1
v_call: TRBV7-8
clone_size: NA
d_call: NA
cdr3_aa: CASSASGNTEAFF
cdr3_nt: TGTGCCAGCAGCGCATCAGGGAACACTGAAGCTTTCTTT

j_call: TRBJ2-7
v_call: TRBV30
clone_size: NA
d_call: NA
cdr3_aa: CAWSVLSYEQYF
cdr3_nt: TGTGCCTGGAGTGTACTGTCCTACGAGCAGTACTTC

j_call: TRBJ2-5
v_call: TRBV30
clone_size: NA
d_call: NA
cdr3_aa: CAWSRGKGVETQYF
cdr3_nt: TGTGCCTGGAGTAGGGGTAAGGGGGTCGAGACCCAGTACTTC

j_call: TRBJ1-6
v_call: TRBV27
clone_size: NA
d_call: TRBD1
cdr3_aa: CASRGPGGFNSPLHF
cdr3_nt: TGTGCCAGCAGGGGTCCAGGGGGCTTCAATTCACCCCTCCACTTT

j_call: TRBJ1-2
v_call: TRBV6-6
clone_size: NA
d_call: NA
cdr3_aa: CASSYGQGTNYGYTF
cdr3_nt: TGTGCCAGCAGTTACGGGCAGGGAACTAACTATGGCTACACCTTC

j_call: TRBJ2-4
v_call: TRBV30
clone_size: NA
d_call: TRBD1
cdr3_aa: CAWRNRGLGNIQYF
cdr3_nt: TGTGCCTGGAGGAACAGGGGCCTTGGGAACATTCAGTACTTC

j_call: TRBJ2-3
v_call: TRBV15
clone_size: NA
d_call: NA
cdr3_aa: CATSRDPAVTDTQYF
cdr3_nt: TGTGCCACCAGCAGAGATCCGGCGGTGACAGATACGCAGTATTTT

j_call: TRBJ1-3
v_call: TRBV30
clone_size: once
d_call: NA
cdr3_aa: CAWSASGGVGNTIYF
cdr3_nt: TGTGCCTGGAGTGCCTCTGGCGGGGTAGGAAACACCATATATTTT

j_call: TRBJ1-1
v_call: TRBV5-5
clone_size: once
d_call: TRBD1
cdr3_aa: CASSYRGGTEAFF
cdr3_nt: TGTGCCAGCAGCTACAGGGGAGGCACTGAAGCTTTCTTT

j_call: TRBJ2-7
v_call: TRBV14
clone_size: NA
d_call: NA
cdr3_aa: CASSQGVGRNYEQYF
cdr3_nt: TGTGCCAGCAGCCAAGGGGTCGGGCGAAACTACGAGCAGTACTTC

j_call: TRBJ2-2
v_call: TRBV19
clone_size: NA
d_call: NA
cdr3_aa: CASSINTGELFF
cdr3_nt: TGTGCCAGTAGTATAAACACCGGGGAGCTGTTTTTT

j_call: TRBJ1-1
v_call: TRBV27
clone_size: NA
d_call: NA
cdr3_aa: CASSFTKGGLTTEAFF
cdr3_nt: TGTGCCAGCAGTTTTACCAAGGGGGGGTTAACAACTGAAGCTTTCTTT

j_call: TRBJ1-5
v_call: TRBV7-2
clone_size: NA
d_call: NA
cdr3_aa: CASRSLNRNQPQHF
cdr3_nt: TGTGCCAGCAGGTCCTTGAACAGGAATCAGCCCCAGCATTTT

j_call: TRBJ2-7
v_call: TRBV7-3
clone_size: NA
d_call: TRBD2
cdr3_aa: CASSLAGGRQYEQYF
cdr3_nt: TGTGCCAGCAGCTTAGCGGGAGGCCGGCAATACGAGCAGTACTTC

j_call: TRBJ1-5
v_call: TRBV28
clone_size: few
d_call: NA
cdr3_aa: CASSPTGDNQPQHF
cdr3_nt: TGTGCCAGCAGCCCGACAGGAGACAATCAGCCCCAGCATTTT

j_call: TRBJ1-6
v_call: TRBV7-3
clone_size: NA
d_call: NA
cdr3_aa: CASSSLDSQYSPLHF
cdr3_nt: TGTGCCAGCAGCTCCCTAGACAGCCAGTATTCACCCCTCCACTTT

j_call: TRBJ1-1
v_call: TRBV6-6
clone_size: few
d_call: NA
cdr3_aa: CASSFMNTEAFF
cdr3_nt: TGTGCCAGCAGTTTCATGAACACTGAAGCTTTCTTT

j_call: TRBJ1-3
v_call: TRBV7-9
clone_size: NA
d_call: NA
cdr3_aa: CASLFTGSGFGNTIYF
cdr3_nt: TGTGCCAGCCTATTTACAGGGTCTGGTTTTGGAAACACCATATATTTT

j_call: TRBJ1-1
v_call: TRBV11-1
clone_size: NA
d_call: NA
cdr3_aa: CASSSSIRASGTEAFF
cdr3_nt: TGTGCCAGCAGCTCCTCTATCAGGGCATCCGGCACTGAAGCTTTCTTT

j_call: TRBJ2-5
v_call: TRBV7-8
clone_size: NA
d_call: TRBD2
cdr3_aa: CASSFSGGKETQYF
cdr3_nt: TGTGCCAGCAGCTTCAGCGGGGGGAAAGAGACCCAGTACTTC